This entry concerns a single T cell receptor beta chain. This clonotype appeared a few times. It has no known antigen specificity. Base qualities were left out, and no much larger clone turns up one base away. The source of the sample is a study of T-cell reconstitution after alpha-beta-depleted transplantation in children (dated by TCRdb to the mid-2010s). In terms of the full investigation: Using TCR repertoire profiling, the study followed T-cell immune reconstitution in a quantitative way in children after TCRalphabeta/CD19-depleted allogeneic hematopoietic cell transplantation. The research as a whole found: About two months after transplant, the apparently early recovery of alphabetaT-cell counts reportedly depended on just several hundred clones that had expanded rapidly and came from non-depleted graft cells. Over the following months the frequencies of hyperexpanded clones went down, and after one year T-cell counts and TCRbeta diversity were mostly credited to newly produced T cells. The high TCRbeta diversity at day 60 in some patients was ascribed to recipient T cells and intrathymic progenitors that had survived conditioning.

This sample's treatment or condition label indicates: allogeneic hematopoietic cell transplantation with graft depleted of TCRalphabeta T cells and CD19 B cells. TCRalphabeta/CD19-depleted allogeneic hematopoietic cell grafts were given to the transplant recipients, all of whom were children. Libraries were prepared through PCR. TCRdb records Illumina HiSeq 2500 as the sequencer. To normalize quantification of the TCRbeta repertoire, the TCR libraries were built with molecular barcoding that relied on unique molecular identifiers. TCRdb reanalyzed the raw reads on its own, using fastp at Q25 for trimming and MiXCR for clone calling, and kept in-frame beta chains. For every CDR3 protein sequence, its rows merge into one entry that carries the most common genes and DNA. The sample table contains 450,000 to 550,000 distinct CDR3 sequences; only one count was recorded for about an eighth of them. The ten biggest clones cover around 15% of the sample.

This sample comprised PBMCs, mostly from graft donor cells, obtained 180 days after TCRalphabeta/CD19-depleted stem cell transplant. This clonotype was obtained from a female patient aged 2 to 10 who had a stem cell transplant for aplastic anemia, so the T cells may come from the graft donor.

The bases read TGTGCCAGCAGCATGTTGGGACAGGTCAAAAACATTCAGTACTTC. This translates into CASSMLGQVKNIQYF. The sequence joins TRBV7-2 to TRBJ2-4, with 8 middle bases fitting TRBD1. Reading from cysteine to phenylalanine, the CDR3 counts 15 amino acids. Solely the CDR3 DNA is kept, with 45 bases framed from the first base. The germline V gene specifies SGHTA as CDR1 and FQGNSA as CDR2. V ends up 5 bases short and J 3 bases short, with an unmatched junction base count of 6.